Sequencing of this T cell receptor beta chain was carried out in a study of regulatory T cells in long-lasting Graves disease. The overall study: Persistence in Graves' disease denoted antithyroid drug use beyond 5 years alongside positive TSH receptor antibodies.

This CDR3 comprises 14 residues. V was pared by 6 bases and J by 2 bases, with 1 base of the junction left unmatched. From germline, CDR1 is SNHLY and CDR2 FYNNEI. This clonotype showed up just a few times. Documented time point: persistent/refractory GD, antithyroid drugs over 5 years with positive TRAb. Following extraction of RNA from PBMCs, that RNA was used to make the TCR library. CDR3 regions were amplified by Arm-PCR using iRepertoire HTBI primers to build TCR beta libraries. TCRdb reanalysed the multiplex PCR reads using MiXCR and keeps one entry per CDR3 protein. The repertoire holds around 400,000 distinct CDR3 sequences, with roughly 23% as singletons.

Sequences were derived from peripheral blood mononuclear cells (PBMCs), sampled when the disease was refractory, from a patient treated with antithyroid drugs. The V and J genes are TRBV2 and TRBJ2-3; TRBD1 matches 11 bases. The sequence was obtained from a woman aged 40 to 55 with Graves disease. This CDR3 reads CASRDRGHTDTQYF. CDR3 nucleotides: TGTGCCAGCAGGGACAGGGGGCACACAGATACGCAGTATTTT.